This TCR beta chain derives from a study of cytomegalovirus exposure and HLA in healthy donors. CDR3 size: 11 residues. Trimming pared 4 bases from V and 13 bases from J, leaving 11 bases between. Germline V gives CDR1 GTSNPN, CDR2 SVGIG (reference sequence). Primers included in the PCR were 60 Vbeta and 13 Jbeta primers. Repertoires were generated with immunoSEQ multiplex PCR, while TCRdb's copy carries only in-frame clones and drops some. The table records approximately 120,000 clones, 75% to 80% of them present only once. This clone was observed a few times. Regarding donors, all were healthy bone marrow donors.

This rearrangement joins TRBV30 to TRBJ1-6; D possibly corresponds to TRBD1 (5 bases). The clonotype comes from a middle-aged woman in good health and CMV-seropositive. Source material: PBMCs. Here the CDR3 reads CAWNRPEPLHF. CDR3 bases: TGTGCCTGGAACAGGCCTGAGCCCCTCCACTTT.